This is a list of T cell receptor beta chains from one sample in a study of response to subunit inactivated influenza vaccine. MiXCR, run by TCRdb on the RT-PCR reads, gives a single entry per CDR3 protein. Found here are around 480,000 distinct CDR3 sequences, approximately 16% of them singletons; the top ten hold 2.5% to 3.5%. Material: CD4+ T cells sorted from PBMCs, obtained around 25 months after vaccination. The receptor set was obtained from a man aged 50 to 69 who received an inactivated influenza vaccine. The CDR3 runs from the conserved cysteine through the conserved F or W. D genes are given only for firm matches. Only part of the rows carry a size: once, few, many, or a class if the clone is expanded.

D	V	J	size	DNA	CDR3
.	TRBV6-1	TRBJ1-2	.	TGTGCCAGCACGGGAACGGGGTCCAACTATGGCTACACCTTC	CASTGTGSNYGYTF
TRBD2	TRBV15	TRBJ2-3	.	TGTGCCACCAGCAGAGATTCAACGGGCGGGGGGGCAGATACGCAGTATTTT	CATSRDSTGGGADTQYF
.	TRBV29-1	TRBJ2-7	few	TGCAGCGTTGAGTTCAGCTCCTCCTACGAGCAGTACTTC	CSVEFSSSYEQYF
TRBD2	TRBV30	TRBJ2-3	.	TGTGCCTGGAGTCGAGGTAGCGGGAGATCAGATACGCAGTATTTT	CAWSRGSGRSDTQYF
.	TRBV7-2	TRBJ2-1	.	TGTGCCAGCAGCTTCGGCCAGAACAATGAGCAGTTCTTC	CASSFGQNNEQFF
TRBD2	TRBV11-3	TRBJ2-3	.	TGTGCCAGTGCGGGAGGGCCGAGCACAGATACGCAGTATTTT	CASAGGPSTDTQYF
TRBD2	TRBV19	TRBJ2-3	few	TGTGCCAGTCGTCTAGCGGCCACAGATACGCAGTATTTT	CASRLAATDTQYF
.	TRBV2	TRBJ2-7	.	TGTGCCAGCAGTAGTCTAACCTACGAGCAGTACTTC	CASSSLTYEQYF
.	TRBV7-9	TRBJ1-4	many	TGTGCCAGCAGCCTCGAGGGGCCTGGAAAACTGTTTTTT	CASSLEGPGKLFF
.	TRBV4-1	TRBJ1-2	few	TGCGCCAGCAGCCAAGCCCCCTTACAGATGGGCAACTATGGCTACACCTTC	CASSQAPLQMGNYGYTF
.	TRBV5-1	TRBJ2-7	many	TGCGCCAGCAGAAGCTTTAGAGGGGAGATCTACGAGCAGTACTTC	CASRSFRGEIYEQYF
.	TRBV6-5	TRBJ2-1	.	TGTGCCAGCAGTCGAGACAGTGAGCAGTTCTTC	CASSRDSEQFF
.	TRBV6-2/TRBV6-3	TRBJ1-1	many	TGTGCCAGCATTCGGTTTCCCCCGGGACGTAGGACTGAAGCTTTCTTT	CASIRFPPGRRTEAFF
TRBD1	TRBV18	TRBJ2-3	.	TGTGCCAGCTCACCAGACAGGGCTCAGACCTTAAGCACAGATACGCAGTATTTT	CASSPDRAQTLSTDTQYF
.	TRBV4-1	TRBJ1-4	.	TGCGCCAGCAGCAAAGACAGGACGGATTTAAGTGGAAAACTGTTTTTT	CASSKDRTDLSGKLFF
TRBD1	TRBV14	TRBJ1-2	.	TGTGCCAGCAGCCCTCTGGGGACAGATAACTATGGCTACACCTTC	CASSPLGTDNYGYTF